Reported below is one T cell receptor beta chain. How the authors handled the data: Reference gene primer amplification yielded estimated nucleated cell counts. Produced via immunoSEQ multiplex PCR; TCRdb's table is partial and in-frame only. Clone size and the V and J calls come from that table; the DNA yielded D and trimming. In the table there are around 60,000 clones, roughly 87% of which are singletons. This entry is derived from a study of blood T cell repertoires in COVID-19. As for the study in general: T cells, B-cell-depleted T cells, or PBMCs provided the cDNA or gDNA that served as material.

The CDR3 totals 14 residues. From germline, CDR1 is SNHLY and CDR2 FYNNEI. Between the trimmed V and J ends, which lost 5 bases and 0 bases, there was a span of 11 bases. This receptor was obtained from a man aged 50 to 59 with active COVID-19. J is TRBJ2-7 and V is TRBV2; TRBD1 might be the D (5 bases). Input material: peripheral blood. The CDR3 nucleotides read TGTGCCAGCAGTTCGTACAGGAGCTCCTACGAGCAGTACTTC. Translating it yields CASSSYRSSYEQYF.